The TCR beta chain under discussion was sequenced for a study of T cell repertoires in cytomegalovirus infection. Study-wide background: Recently described HLA-C-restricted plus well-studied HLA-B-restricted CMV epitopes were used.

Study results and limitations: CMV-specific TCR beta clonotypes restricted by HLA-C dominated the ex vivo response.

From the reads, TCRdb called clonotypes with MiXCR, one entry per CDR3 protein. The sample lists a few hundred thousand distinct CDR3 sequences; 30% to 40% were seen once. Details on this clonotype: What it binds is not known.

The sample in question was cultured PBMCs, obtained from culture after CMV antigen stimulation. The TCR originated in a human donor in good health (CMV status not recorded). Some clones in this sample may be carry-over from other donors' samples.

The CDR3 region has the DNA TGCAGTGCTACTAGAGGGAAGACAACTAGCGGGAGGTGGGAGACCCAGTACTTC. This translates into CSATRGKTTSGRWETQYF. This chain joins TRBV20-1 and TRBJ2-5, with 12 bases matching TRBD2. The germline CDR1 and CDR2 sequences are DFQATT and SNEGSKA (reference sequence). The CDR3 has 18 residues. J lost 5 bases, V lost 4 bases, and 17 bases had no gene match.